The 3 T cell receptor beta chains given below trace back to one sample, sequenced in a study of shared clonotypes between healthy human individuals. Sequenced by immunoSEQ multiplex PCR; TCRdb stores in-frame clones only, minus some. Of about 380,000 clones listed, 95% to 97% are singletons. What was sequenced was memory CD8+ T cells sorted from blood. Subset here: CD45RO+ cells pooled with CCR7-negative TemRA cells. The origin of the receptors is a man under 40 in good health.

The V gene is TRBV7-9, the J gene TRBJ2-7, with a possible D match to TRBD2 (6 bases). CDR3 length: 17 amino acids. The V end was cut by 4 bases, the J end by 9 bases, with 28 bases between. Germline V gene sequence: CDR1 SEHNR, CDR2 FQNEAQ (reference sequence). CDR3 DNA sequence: TGTGCCAGCAGCTCCCGGGACTCCCCTGGCGGGACGCTAGTGCAGTACTTC. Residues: CASSSRDSPGGTLVQYF.

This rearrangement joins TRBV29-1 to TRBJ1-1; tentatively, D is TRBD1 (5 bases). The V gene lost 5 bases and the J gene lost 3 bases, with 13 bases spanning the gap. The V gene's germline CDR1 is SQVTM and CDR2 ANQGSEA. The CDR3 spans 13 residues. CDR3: CSVSRLGDTEAFF. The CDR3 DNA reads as TGCAGCGTTTCCCGCCTGGGGGACACTGAAGCTTTCTTT.

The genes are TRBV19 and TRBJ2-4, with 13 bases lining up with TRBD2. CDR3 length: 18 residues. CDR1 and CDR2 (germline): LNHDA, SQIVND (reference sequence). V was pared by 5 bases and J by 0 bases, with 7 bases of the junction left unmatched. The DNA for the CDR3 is TGTGCCAGTAGTGTACCGGGACTAGCGGGATCAGCCAAAAACATTCAGTACTTC. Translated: CASSVPGLAGSAKNIQYF.